The sequence of this T cell receptor beta chain was determined in a study of cytomegalovirus exposure and HLA in healthy donors. Overall study findings and caveats: The availability of immune exposure information extended only to CMV serostatus. Later on, a genetic analysis was performed. It linked a missense variant in DCLRE1C with V- and J-gene trimming of TCR beta. Certain sequence variants were highly shared and formed a cluster, and this cluster was likely a sequencing artifact. Upon later analysis, HLA-associated TCR beta chains proved more clonally expanded than other, equally common chains.

With regard to this clone: Its target is not known. Other DNA sequences in this sample translate to the same CDR3.

In the PCR, 60 Vbeta and 13 Jbeta primers were used. Sequencing was performed with immunoSEQ multiplex PCR; in TCRdb, only in-frame clones are kept and a portion is missing. Among under 200,000 clones listed, 81% were seen once. Germline loops: CDR1 SGHRS, CDR2 YFSETQ. V dropped 0 bases and J dropped 1; count of bases not matched to a gene: 3. CDR3 size: 15 residues. The chain uses TRBV5-1 and TRBJ2-5, with TRBD2 matching 7 bases. Sequencing used PBMCs. This TCR was sampled from a woman between 50 and 59 years old in good health and CMV-seronegative. CDR3 in amino acids: CASSLVSGSQETQYF. Written as DNA, the CDR3 is TGCGCCAGCAGCTTGGTTAGCGGGTCCCAAGAGACCCAGTACTTC.